This TCR beta chain was sequenced for a study of read filtering for tumor transcriptome and immune sequencing. The overall study: Transcriptome libraries were built from DNase-treated RNA. Regarding the study as a whole: IR-seq captured clonotypes deeper and more reliably than RNA-seq. In IR-seq, single-read clonotypes were roughly 82% of clonotypes but approximately 3.2% of reads.

This clonotype was recorded many times. Its cognate antigen is unknown. From roughly 390 ng of RNA, a library with molecular barcoded alpha/delta and beta/gamma adaptors was made. TCRdb used MiXCR to reprocess the reads, holding one entry per CDR3 protein. Here the sample spans 75,000 to 90,000 distinct CDR3 sequences, roughly an eighth being singletons. The germline V gene has CDR1 SQVTM and CDR2 ANQGSEA. V lost 7 bases and J lost 8; bases outside the gene matches: 5. The CDR3 loop spans 12 amino acids. The sequencing input was a population of CD138-negative cells sorted from bone marrow. The receptor was isolated from a donor aged 40 or over with multiple myeloma. V usage is TRBV29-1 and J usage is TRBJ1-4, with 9 bases matching TRBD1. In DNA form, the CDR3 reads TGCAGCGGGGGGGACAGGGACGAAAAACTGTTTTTT. This codes for CSGGDRDEKLFF.